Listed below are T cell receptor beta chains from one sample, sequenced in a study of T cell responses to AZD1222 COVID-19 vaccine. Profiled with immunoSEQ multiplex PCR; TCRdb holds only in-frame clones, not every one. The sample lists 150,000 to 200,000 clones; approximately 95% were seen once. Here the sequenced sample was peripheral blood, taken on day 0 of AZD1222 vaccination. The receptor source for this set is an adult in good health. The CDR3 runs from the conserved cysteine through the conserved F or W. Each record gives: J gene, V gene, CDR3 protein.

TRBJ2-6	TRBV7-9	CASSLPGRANVLTF
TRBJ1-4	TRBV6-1	CASSEGVRHEKLFF
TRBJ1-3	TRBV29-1	CSSQGADTIYF
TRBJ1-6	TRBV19	CASRPDSYNSPLHF
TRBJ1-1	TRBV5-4	CASSLDLHNTNEAFF
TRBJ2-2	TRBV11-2	CASSLPAEGGELFF
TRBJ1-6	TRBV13	CASSWGQGRSPLHF
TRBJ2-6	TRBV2	CASSEWGRGSGANVLTF
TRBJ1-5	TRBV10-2	CASSRQADSNQPQHF
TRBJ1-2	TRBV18	CASSPPGSSDGYTF